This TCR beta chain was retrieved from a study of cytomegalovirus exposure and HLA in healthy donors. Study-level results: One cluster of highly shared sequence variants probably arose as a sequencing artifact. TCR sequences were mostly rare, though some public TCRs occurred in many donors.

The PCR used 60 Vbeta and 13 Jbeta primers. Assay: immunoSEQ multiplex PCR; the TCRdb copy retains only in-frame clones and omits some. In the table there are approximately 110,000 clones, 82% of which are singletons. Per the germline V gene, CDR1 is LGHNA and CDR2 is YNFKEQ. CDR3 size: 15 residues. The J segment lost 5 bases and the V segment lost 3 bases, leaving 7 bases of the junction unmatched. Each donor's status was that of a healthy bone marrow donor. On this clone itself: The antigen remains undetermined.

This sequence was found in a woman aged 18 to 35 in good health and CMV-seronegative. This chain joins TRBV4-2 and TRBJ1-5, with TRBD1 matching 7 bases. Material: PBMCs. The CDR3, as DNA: TGTGCCAGCAGCCACGACAGGGTTAGGGATCAGCCCCAGCATTTT. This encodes CASSHDRVRDQPQHF.